This T cell receptor (beta chain) is from a study of Graves' ophthalmopathy and Graves' hyperthyroidism. This clonotype appeared many times. RNA transcripts provided the template for amplifying TCR beta CDR3 regions. A first-round RT-PCR used HTBI primers, followed by a second-round multiplex PCR. TCRdb re-derived calls from the multiplex PCR reads in MiXCR, one entry per CDR3 protein. The table shows about 400,000 distinct CDR3 sequences, with 18% occurring only once. V lost 4 bases and J 2 bases, leaving 6 bases between the germline ends. CDR1 MNHEY and CDR2 SVGEGT come from the germline V gene. CDR3 length: 12 amino acids.

The chain is built from TRBV6-2 or TRBV6-3 and TRBJ2-7; D is tentatively TRBD1 or TRBD2 (5 bases each). What was sequenced was peripheral blood. This sequence was found in a woman between 18 and 29 years old with Graves' ophthalmopathy. The CDR3 protein is CASSWGTYEQYF. The CDR3 coding sequence is TGTGCCAGCAGTTGGGGGACCTACGAGCAGTACTTC.